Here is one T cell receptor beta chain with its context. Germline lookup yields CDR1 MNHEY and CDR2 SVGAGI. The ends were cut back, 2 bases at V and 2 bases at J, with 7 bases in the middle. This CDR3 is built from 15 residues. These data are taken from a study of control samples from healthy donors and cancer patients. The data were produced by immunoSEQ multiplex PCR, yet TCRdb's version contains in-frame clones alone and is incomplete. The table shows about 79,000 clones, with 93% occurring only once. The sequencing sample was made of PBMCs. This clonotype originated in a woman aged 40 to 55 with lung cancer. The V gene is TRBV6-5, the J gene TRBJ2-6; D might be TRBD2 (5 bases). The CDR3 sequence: CASSYTGAGANVLTF. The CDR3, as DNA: TGTGCCAGCAGTTACACCGGGGCTGGGGCCAACGTCCTGACTTTC.